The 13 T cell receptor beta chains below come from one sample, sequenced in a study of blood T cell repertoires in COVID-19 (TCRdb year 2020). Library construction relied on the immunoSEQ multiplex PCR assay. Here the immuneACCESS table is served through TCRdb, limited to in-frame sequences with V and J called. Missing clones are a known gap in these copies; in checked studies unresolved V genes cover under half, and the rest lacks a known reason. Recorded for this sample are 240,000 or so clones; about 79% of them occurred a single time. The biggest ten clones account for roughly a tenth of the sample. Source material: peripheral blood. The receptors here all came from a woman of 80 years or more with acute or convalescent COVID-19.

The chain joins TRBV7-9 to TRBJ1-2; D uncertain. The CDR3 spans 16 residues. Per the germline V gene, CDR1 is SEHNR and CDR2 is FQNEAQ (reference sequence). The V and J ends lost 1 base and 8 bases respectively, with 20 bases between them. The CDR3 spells CASSLVGSARPGGYTF. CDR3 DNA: TGTGCCAGCAGCTTAGTAGGGTCAGCCCGGCCGGGAGGCTACACCTTC.

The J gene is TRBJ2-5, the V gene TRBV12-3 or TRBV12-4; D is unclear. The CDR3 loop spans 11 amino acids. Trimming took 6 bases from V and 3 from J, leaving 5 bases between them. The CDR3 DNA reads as TGTGCCAGCAGCCTAAAAGAGACCCAGTACTTC. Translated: CASSLKETQYF.

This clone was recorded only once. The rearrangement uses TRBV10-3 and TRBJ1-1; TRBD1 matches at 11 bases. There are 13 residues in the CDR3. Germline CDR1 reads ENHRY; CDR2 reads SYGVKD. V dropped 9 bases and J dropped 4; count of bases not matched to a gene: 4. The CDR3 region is CAISGTGGTEAFF. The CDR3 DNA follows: TGTGCCATTTCCGGGACAGGGGGCACTGAAGCTTTCTTT.

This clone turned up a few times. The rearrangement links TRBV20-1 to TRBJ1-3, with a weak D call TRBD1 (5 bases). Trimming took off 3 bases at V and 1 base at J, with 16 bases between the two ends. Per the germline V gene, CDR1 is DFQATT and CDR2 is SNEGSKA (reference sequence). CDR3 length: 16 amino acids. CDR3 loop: CSASGLKGMSGNTIYF. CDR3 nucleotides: TGCAGTGCTAGTGGTTTAAAGGGGATGTCTGGAAACACCATATATTTT.

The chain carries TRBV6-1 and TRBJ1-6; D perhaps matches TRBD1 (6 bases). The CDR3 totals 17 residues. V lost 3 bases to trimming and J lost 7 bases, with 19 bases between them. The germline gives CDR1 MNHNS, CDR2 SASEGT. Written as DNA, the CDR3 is TGTGCCAGCAGTGACCGGGAGGGGGGTGCGAAGAATTCACCCCTCCACTTT. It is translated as CASSDREGGAKNSPLHF.

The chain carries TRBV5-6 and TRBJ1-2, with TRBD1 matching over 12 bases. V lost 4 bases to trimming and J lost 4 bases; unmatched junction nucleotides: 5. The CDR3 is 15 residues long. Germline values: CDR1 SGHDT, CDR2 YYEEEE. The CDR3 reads CASSPGTGGFYGYTF. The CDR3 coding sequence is TGTGCCAGCAGCCCCGGGACAGGGGGCTTCTATGGCTACACCTTC. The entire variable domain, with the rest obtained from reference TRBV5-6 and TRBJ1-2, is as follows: DAGVTQSPTHLIKTRGQQVTLRCSPKSGHDTVSWYQQALGQGPQFIFQYYEEEERQRGNFPDRFSGHQFPNYSSELNVNALLLGDSALYLCASSPGTGGFYGYTFGSGTRLTVV.

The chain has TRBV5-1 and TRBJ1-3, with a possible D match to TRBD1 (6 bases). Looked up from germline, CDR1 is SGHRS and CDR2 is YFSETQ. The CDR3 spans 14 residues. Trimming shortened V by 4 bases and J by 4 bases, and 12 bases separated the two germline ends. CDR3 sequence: CASSLQGDGNTIYF. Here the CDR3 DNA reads TGCGCCAGCAGCCTACAGGGAGACGGAAACACCATATATTTT.

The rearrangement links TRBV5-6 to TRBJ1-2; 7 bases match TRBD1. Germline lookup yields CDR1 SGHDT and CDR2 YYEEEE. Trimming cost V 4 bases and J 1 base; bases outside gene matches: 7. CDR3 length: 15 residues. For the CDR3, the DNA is TGTGCCAGCAGCCCGGATAGGGGGCGTAACTATGGCTACACCTTC. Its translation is CASSPDRGRNYGYTF.

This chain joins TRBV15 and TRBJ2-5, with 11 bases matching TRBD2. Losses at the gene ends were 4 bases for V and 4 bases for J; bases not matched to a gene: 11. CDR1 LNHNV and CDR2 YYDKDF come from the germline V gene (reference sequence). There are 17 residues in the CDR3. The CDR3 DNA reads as TGTGCCACCAGCACTGTGACTAGCGGGGTAGGGGGAGAGACCCAGTACTTC. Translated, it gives CATSTVTSGVGGETQYF.

The CDR3 DNA follows: TGCGCCAGCAGCTCCTCACTAGCGGGGGGGGTAGATACGCAGTATTTT. It specifies CASSSSLAGGVDTQYF. The V call is TRBV5-1, the J call TRBJ2-3; TRBD2 aligns across 13 bases. The CDR3 has 16 residues. J lost 5 bases, V lost 3 bases, and 6 bases had no gene match. Germline V lookup: CDR1 SGHRS, CDR2 YFSETQ.

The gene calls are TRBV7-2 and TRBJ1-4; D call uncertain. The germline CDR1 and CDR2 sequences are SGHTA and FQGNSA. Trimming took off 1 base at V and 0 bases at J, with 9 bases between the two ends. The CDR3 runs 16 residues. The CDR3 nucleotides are TGTGCCAGCAGCTTAGATGTCAGATCAACTAATGAAAAACTGTTTTTT. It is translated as CASSLDVRSTNEKLFF.

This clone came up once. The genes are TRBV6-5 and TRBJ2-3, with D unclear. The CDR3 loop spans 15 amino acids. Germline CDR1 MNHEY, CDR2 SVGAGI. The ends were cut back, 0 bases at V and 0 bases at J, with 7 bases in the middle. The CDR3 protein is CASSYSWASTDTQYF. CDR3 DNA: TGTGCCAGCAGTTACTCGTGGGCTAGCACAGATACGCAGTATTTT.

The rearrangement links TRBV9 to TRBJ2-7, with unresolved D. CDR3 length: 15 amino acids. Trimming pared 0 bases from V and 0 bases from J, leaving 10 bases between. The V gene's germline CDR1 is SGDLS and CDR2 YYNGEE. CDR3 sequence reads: CASSVGPGISYEQYF. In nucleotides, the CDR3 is TGTGCCAGCAGCGTAGGCCCAGGAATCTCCTACGAGCAGTACTTC.